This TCR beta chain was recorded in a study of OX40 agonist ivuxolimab in advanced cancers. Study background: Each patient was given ivuxolimab into a vein every 2 weeks, at 0.01 to 10 mg/kg. 40% to 50% of patients had received prior checkpoint inhibitor therapy. Points from the study as a whole: In the expanded peripheral T cells, antigen specificity was never determined. CD8+ T cells (on average) carried more expanded clones than CD4+ T cells.

As regards this clone: Antigen: not known.

This table comes from immunoSEQ multiplex PCR, and its TCRdb copy is limited to in-frame clones, with some not included. The sample has tens of thousands of clones; more than 85% are singletons. The specimen comprised CD4+ or CD8+ T cells sorted from blood, sampled in a trial of the OX40 agonist ivuxolimab. This receptor was identified in an adult with an advanced solid tumor such as melanoma, head and neck, liver or kidney cancer.

The chain's CDR3 is CATSRDRGWTNEKLFF. CDR3 nucleotide sequence: TGTGCCACCAGCAGAGATCGAGGGTGGACTAATGAAAAACTGTTTTTT. The chain recombines TRBV15 with TRBJ1-4, with D unclear. The V and J ends lost 0 bases and 2 bases respectively, with 10 bases between them. Germline values: CDR1 LNHNV, CDR2 YYDKDF (reference sequence). The length of the CDR3 is 16 residues.